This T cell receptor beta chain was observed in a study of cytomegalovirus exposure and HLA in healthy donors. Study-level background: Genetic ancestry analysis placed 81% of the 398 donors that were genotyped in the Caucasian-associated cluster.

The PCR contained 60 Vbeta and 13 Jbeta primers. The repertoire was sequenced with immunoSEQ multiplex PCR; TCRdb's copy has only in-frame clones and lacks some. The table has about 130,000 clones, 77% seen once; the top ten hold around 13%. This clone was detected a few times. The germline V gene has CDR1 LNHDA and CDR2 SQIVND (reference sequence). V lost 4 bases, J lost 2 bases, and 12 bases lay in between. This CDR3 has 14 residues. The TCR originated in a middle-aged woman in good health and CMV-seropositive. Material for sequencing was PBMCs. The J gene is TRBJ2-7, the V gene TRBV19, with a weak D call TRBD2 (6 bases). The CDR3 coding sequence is TGTGCCAGTAGTACAAAAGCGGGCGCCTACGAGCAGTACTTC. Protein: CASSTKAGAYEQYF.